A selection of T cell receptor beta chains follows, all from one sample in a study of blood T cells in healthy people across ages. TCRdb re-called the 5' RACE reads with MiXCR, one entry per CDR3 protein. This repertoire shows about 930,000 distinct CDR3 sequences, about 27% found once; its top ten account for about 9.4%. In addition, the sample was reused for a study of T cells of mothers and their children.

The sample consisted of blood. These receptor sequences come from a woman in her thirties or forties in good health. CDR3s include the opening cysteine and the closing phenylalanine or tryptophan. Each record gives: J gene, clone size, V gene, CDR3 length, D gene, CDR3 protein, CDR3 DNA. D genes are given only for firm matches. Rows give clone size only sometimes, using once, few, many, or a class for an expanded clone.

J: TRBJ2-5
size: .
V: TRBV2
length: 13
D: TRBD2
CDR3: CASSGGGQETQYF
DNA: TGTGCCAGCAGTGGGGGGGGGCAAGAGACCCAGTACTTC

J: TRBJ1-1
size: .
V: TRBV27
length: 14
D: TRBD1
CDR3: CASSPKDRGTEAFF
DNA: TGTGCCAGCAGTCCCAAGGACAGGGGGACTGAAGCTTTCTTT

J: TRBJ2-3
size: many
V: TRBV20-1
length: 17
D: .
CDR3: CSARALTVRGPQNTQYF
DNA: TGCAGTGCTAGAGCCCTAACAGTCAGGGGCCCACAGAATACGCAGTATTTT

J: TRBJ1-1
size: .
V: TRBV28
length: 15
D: .
CDR3: CASSLGGAVRTEAFF
DNA: TGTGCCAGCAGTTTAGGCGGGGCAGTGAGGACTGAAGCTTTCTTT

J: TRBJ2-7
size: many
V: TRBV20-1
length: 14
D: .
CDR3: CSASRTVPAYEQYF
DNA: TGCAGTGCTTCTCGGACAGTTCCCGCCTACGAGCAGTACTTC

J: TRBJ1-2
size: many
V: TRBV20-1
length: 12
D: .
CDR3: CSAPDKNYGYTF
DNA: TGCAGTGCCCCCGACAAAAACTATGGCTACACCTTC

J: TRBJ2-7
size: many
V: TRBV6-2/TRBV6-3
length: 15
D: .
CDR3: CASLYSGRGTYEQYF
DNA: TGTGCCAGCCTCTACTCGGGGCGGGGTACCTACGAGCAGTACTTC

J: TRBJ1-2
size: many
V: TRBV5-5
length: 14
D: .
CDR3: CASSLVAGNYGYTF
DNA: TGTGCCAGCAGTTTAGTCGCGGGGAACTATGGCTACACCTTC

J: TRBJ1-2
size: .
V: TRBV4-1
length: 13
D: .
CDR3: CASSQDSGGGYTF
DNA: TGCGCCAGCAGCCAAGATTCCGGGGGGGGCTACACCTTC

J: TRBJ1-6
size: many
V: TRBV7-6
length: 13
D: .
CDR3: CASSLAWGSPLHF
DNA: TGTGCCAGCAGCTTAGCGTGGGGTTCACCCCTCCACTTT

J: TRBJ2-6
size: many
V: TRBV5-1
length: 17
D: .
CDR3: CASSHPRDRSGANVLTF
DNA: TGCGCCAGCAGCCATCCCAGGGACCGCTCTGGGGCCAACGTCCTGACTTTC

J: TRBJ1-2
size: .
V: TRBV20-1
length: 12
D: TRBD1
CDR3: CSAIGDRDGYTF
DNA: TGCAGTGCTATAGGGGACAGGGATGGCTACACCTTC

J: TRBJ2-7
size: .
V: TRBV28
length: 16
D: .
CDR3: CASSPRSRDGPYQQYF
DNA: TGTGCCAGCAGCCCCAGAAGTAGGGACGGTCCCTACCAGCAGTACTTC

J: TRBJ1-1
size: .
V: TRBV29-1
length: 15
D: .
CDR3: CSVSPGSSMNTEAFF
DNA: TGCAGCGTTTCGCCAGGGAGTTCCATGAACACTGAAGCTTTCTTT

J: TRBJ1-1
size: .
V: TRBV7-2
length: 12
D: .
CDR3: CVSSHPGVEAFF
DNA: TGTGTCAGCAGCCATCCGGGAGTAGAAGCTTTCTTT

J: TRBJ1-2
size: .
V: TRBV30
length: 12
D: .
CDR3: CAWSSQGNGYTF
DNA: TGTGCCTGGAGTTCTCAAGGGAATGGCTACACCTTC

J: TRBJ1-2
size: few
V: TRBV18
length: 12
D: .
CDR3: CASSASTDGYTF
DNA: TGTGCCAGCTCAGCATCAACGGATGGCTACACCTTC

J: TRBJ2-5
size: few
V: TRBV7-2
length: 16
D: TRBD2
CDR3: CASSSLTSGVGETQYF
DNA: TGTGCCAGCAGCTCTCTGACTAGCGGGGTGGGGGAGACCCAGTACTTC

J: TRBJ1-2
size: many
V: TRBV29-1
length: 13
D: .
CDR3: CSVGSGLNYGYTF
DNA: TGCAGCGTTGGGTCGGGGCTTAACTATGGCTACACCTTC